The T cell receptor (beta chain) under discussion was sequenced for a study of type 1 and type 2 diabetes patients. Study-level information: Magnetic bead positive selection isolated CD4+ or CD8+ T cells from PBMCs. Study-level results: V and J gene usage correlated at 0.75 to 0.97 between type 2 diabetes and control samples.

This clonotype showed up just a few times. Its antigen is unidentified. PCR was run on genomic DNA. A primer set of 30 forward and 13 reverse primers amplified the CDR3. In TCRdb, the multiplex PCR reads were re-called with MiXCR into one record per CDR3 protein. This table holds fewer than 300,000 distinct CDR3 sequences, around 47% found once. This CDR3 spans 19 amino acids. The V gene's germline CDR1 is SGHDN and CDR2 FVKESK. With 1 base clipped from V and 3 bases from J, the junction kept 12 bases outside the gene matches. This TCR derives from a young man with type 2 diabetes. The chain combines TRBV14 with TRBJ2-6; 7 nucleotides match TRBD2. Source material: peripheral blood mononuclear cells (PBMCs). CDR3 bases: TGTGCCAGCAGCCAAGTTGGTCGCGGGAGAGTAGGTGGGGCCAACGTCCTGACTTTC. Translation gives CASSQVGRGRVGGANVLTF.